The clone carrying this TCR beta chain was detected only once. Germline V gene lookup returns CDR1 MNHEY and CDR2 SMNVEV (reference sequence). Deletions cut 6 bases from V and 0 bases from J, with 3 bases between. The CDR3 has 13 amino acids. The data were obtained in a study of OX40 agonist ivuxolimab in advanced cancers. The assay was immunoSEQ multiplex PCR, and TCRdb's table has in-frame clones only and misses some. The table lists approximately 86,000 clones, 80% to 95% of them singletons. Sequences were derived from CD4+ or CD8+ T cells sorted from blood, sampled in a trial of the OX40 agonist ivuxolimab. This chain links TRBV27 with TRBJ2-6; D is undetermined. The sequence derives from an adult with an advanced solid tumor such as melanoma, head and neck, liver or kidney cancer. In DNA, the CDR3 is TGTGCCAGCAGACTCTCTGGGGCCAACGTCCTGACTTTC. Translation gives CASRLSGANVLTF.